This T cell receptor (beta chain) was recovered during a study of blood T cells in healthy people across ages. This clonotype came up a few times. For the second PCR, which ran for about 6 to 11 cycles, a sample-barcoded 5' primer and a J-beta primer mix were used. TCRdb reanalysed the 5' RACE reads using MiXCR and keeps one entry per CDR3 protein. The sample yields 850,000 or so distinct CDR3 sequences, under 30% seen once. Trimming took off 6 bases at V and 0 bases at J, with 24 bases between the two ends. Germline assignment: CDR1 MNHEY and CDR2 SMNVEV (reference sequence). The CDR3 is made up of 20 amino acids.

J is TRBJ1-6 and V is TRBV27; unclear D gene. This sequence was found in a woman aged 80 or over in good health. The sample taken for sequencing was blood. The CDR3 is CASSSRAAIDPSSYNSPLHF. CDR3 DNA: TGTGCCAGCAGCTCCCGGGCGGCCATCGATCCCAGCTCCTATAATTCACCCCTCCACTTT.